One T cell receptor beta chain is described in this entry. Its antigen is undetermined. The TCRbeta library incorporated unique molecular identifiers. TCRdb recomputed calls from the PCR reads with MiXCR, one row per CDR3 protein. The repertoire holds 350,000 to 500,000 distinct CDR3 sequences, with over 40% as singletons. This entry is derived from a study of T-cell reconstitution after alpha-beta-depleted transplantation in children. Points from the study as a whole: The study reportedly traced alpha-beta T cells about two months after transplant to several hundred expanded graft clones.

Germline V gives CDR1 SQVTM, CDR2 ANQGSEA. Trimming removed 6 bases at V and 6 bases at J, with 18 bases between. This CDR3 spans 14 amino acids. This chain links TRBV29-1 with TRBJ2-1; weak D call: TRBD2 (5 bases). This TCR was recovered from a girl aged 2 to 9 with aplastic anemia, due to receive a stem cell transplant. The specimen comprised PBMCs, sampled before TCRalphabeta/CD19-depleted stem cell transplant. The CDR3 nucleotides read TGCAGCGTAGCTCCGGGTGTCAGCGGCAATGAGCAGTTCTTC. This encodes CSVAPGVSGNEQFF.